The T cell receptor beta chain described here comes from a study of blood T cell repertoires in COVID-19. Study-wide context: The cDNA or gDNA used as material had been derived from T cells, B-cell-depleted T cells, or PBMCs.

The data were produced by immunoSEQ multiplex PCR, yet TCRdb's version contains in-frame clones alone and is incomplete. The sample consists of 200,000 to 300,000 clones, approximately 90% of them appearing once. From germline, CDR1 is SGHRS and CDR2 YFSETQ. There are 14 residues in the CDR3. V was trimmed by 6 bases and J by 0 bases, leaving 12 bases between them. The sample was peripheral blood. This chain joins TRBV5-1 and TRBJ1-1, with a possible D match to TRBD1 (5 bases). This TCR derives from a woman aged 40 to 49 with acute or convalescent COVID-19. CDR3 DNA: TGCGCCAGCAAGGGTACAGGTATGAACACTGAAGCTTTCTTT. Its protein is CASKGTGMNTEAFF.